A single T cell receptor beta chain is shown here with its context. The sample belongs to a study of blood T cell repertoires in COVID-19. The wider study: Samples taken during acute and convalescent COVID-19 were collected in the United States, Italy and Spain. From T cells, B-cell-depleted T cells, or PBMCs came the material, which was cDNA or gDNA.

The germline CDR1 and CDR2 sequences are GTSNPN and SVGIG (reference sequence). The CDR3 is made up of 12 amino acids. The germline V and J ends were trimmed by 2 bases and 7 bases, with 6 bases remaining between them. Study processing details: Counts of nucleated cells, estimated from reference gene primer amplification, were obtained. The method was immunoSEQ multiplex PCR; TCRdb's version includes in-frame clones alone and lacks a portion of them. V and J calls and clone size come straight from that table; D and trimming were deduced from the DNA. The profile shows around 330,000 clones, around nine tenths of them singletons.

This chain joins TRBV30 and TRBJ1-6; D not certain. The TCR comes from a woman aged 50 to 65 with active or convalescent COVID-19. The specimen sequenced was peripheral blood. CDR3 region: CAWSRVNSPLHF. CDR3 DNA sequence: TGTGCCTGGAGTCGGGTGAATTCACCCCTCCACTTT. The whole variable domain, filled in from reference TRBV30 and TRBJ1-6, reads SQTIHQWPATLVQPVGSPLSLECTVEGTSNPNLYWYRQAAGRGLQLLFYSVGIGQISSEVPQNLSASRPQDRQFILSSKKLLLSDSGFYLCAWSRVNSPLHFGNGTRLTVT.